Each of the 7 T cell receptor beta chains below was sequenced from the same sample in a study of blood T cell repertoires in COVID-19. Repertoires were generated with immunoSEQ multiplex PCR, while TCRdb's copy carries only in-frame clones and drops some. The sample holds approximately 6,600 clones, around 87% seen once. Sequencing was performed on peripheral blood. Receptor source: a man at least 80 years old with active COVID-19.

This clone showed up just once. The chain joins TRBV2 to TRBJ2-3; TRBD2 matches at 10 bases. The length of the CDR3 is 17 residues. V trimming: 3 bases; J trimming: 3 bases; junction bases outside the gene matches: 9. Looked up from germline, CDR1 is SNHLY and CDR2 is FYNNEI. The CDR3 is CASSDILAGRGTDTQYF. Written as DNA, the CDR3 is TGTGCCAGCAGTGATATACTAGCGGGACGGGGAACAGATACGCAGTATTTT.

The J gene is TRBJ2-1, the V gene TRBV30; 7 positions match TRBD1. V shed 3 bases and J 5 bases; nucleotides not matched to a gene: 1. CDR3 length: 12 amino acids. Germline lookup yields CDR1 GTSNPN and CDR2 SVGIG (reference sequence). CDR3 coding DNA: TGTGCCTGGAGGGACAGGAACAATGAGCAGTTCTTC. It translates to CAWRDRNNEQFF.

CDR3 nucleotides: TGTGCCAGCAGCTTAGTTATTACCCAGTACTTC. Protein product: CASSLVITQYF. The chain carries TRBV11-2 and TRBJ2-5; D is uncertain. With 1 base removed from V and 8 bases from J, the gap between germline ends came to 5 bases. The CDR3 spans 11 residues. Germline values: CDR1 SGHAT, CDR2 FQNNGV. Filled out from reference TRBV11-2 and TRBJ2-5, the complete variable domain reads EAGVAQSPRYKIIEKRQSVAFWCNPISGHATLYWYQQILGQGPKLLIQFQNNGVVDDSQLPKDRFSAERLKGVDSTLKIQPAKLEDSAVYLCASSLVITQYFGPGTRLLVL.

The chain has TRBV28 and TRBJ1-3; D perhaps matches TRBD1 (5 bases). Deletions cut 3 bases from V and 4 bases from J, with 10 bases between. Germline values: CDR1 MDHEN, CDR2 SYDVKM. This CDR3 comprises 14 residues. The CDR3 is CASSFWGGGNTIYF. Here the CDR3 DNA reads TGTGCCAGCAGTTTTTGGGGGGGAGGAAACACCATATATTTT.

This chain links TRBV9 with TRBJ2-2; 9 nucleotides line up with TRBD1. V shed 6 bases and J 6 bases; nucleotides not matched to a gene: 9. The CDR3 runs to 15 residues. CDR1 is SGDLS and CDR2 is YYNGEE in the germline V gene. The CDR3 sequence: CASKTGQGMAGELFF. The CDR3 nucleotides read TGTGCCAGCAAAACCGGACAGGGGATGGCCGGGGAGCTGTTTTTT.

This clone is a singleton in its sample. This chain connects TRBV27 to TRBJ2-7; possible D gene TRBD1, 5 bases. Germline V gene data show CDR1 as MNHEY and CDR2 as SMNVEV (reference sequence). The CDR3 sequence is 13 residues long. V gave up 8 bases and J gave up 1 base, with 12 bases separating them. The CDR3 sequence is CASRTIRSYEQYF. The CDR3 DNA follows: TGTGCCAGCCGGACAATCCGATCCTACGAGCAGTACTTC.

V gene TRBV4-2 combines with J gene TRBJ2-7, with D possibly TRBD2 on 5 matching bases. V lost 5 bases and J 2 bases, leaving 13 bases between the germline ends. The CDR3 has 14 amino acids. In germline, CDR1 is LGHNA, CDR2 YNFKEQ. The DNA for the CDR3 is TGTGCCAGCAGCGACCGACTAACCGCCTACGAGCAGTACTTC. Its translation is CASSDRLTAYEQYF.